A selection of T cell receptor beta chains follows, all from one sample in a study of T cell repertoires in cytomegalovirus infection. TCRdb re-analysed the reads in MiXCR, keeping a single row per CDR3 protein. Seen here are 200,000 to 300,000 distinct CDR3 sequences, 9% to 15% observed once, and the top ten hold 1.5% to 2%. Sequenced: PBMCs. These TCRs come from a human donor in good health (CMV status not recorded). Some clones in this sample may be carry-over from other donors' samples. Both conserved end residues are part of each CDR3. Fields, in order: V gene, clone size, J gene, D gene, CDR3 protein, CDR3 DNA. D genes are given only for firm matches. Expanded clones get a size class; other rows say once, few or many, or leave the size out.

TRBV11-3	many	TRBJ2-1	NA	CASSLADQYNEQFF	TGTGCCAGCAGTTTAGCGGATCAGTACAATGAGCAGTTCTTC
TRBV28	many	TRBJ1-1	NA	CASRAPGQNTEAFF	TGTGCCAGCAGGGCCCCGGGACAGAACACTGAAGCTTTCTTT
TRBV7-2	many	TRBJ1-1	NA	CASSSNGGYTEAFF	TGTGCCAGCAGCTCCAATGGAGGGTACACTGAAGCTTTCTTT
TRBV7-2	many	TRBJ2-2	TRBD2	CASSPRTSVDTGELFF	TGTGCCAGCAGCCCTCGGACTAGCGTCGACACCGGGGAGCTGTTTTTT
TRBV7-2	many	TRBJ2-3	NA	CASSYGLSTDTQYF	TGTGCCAGCAGCTACGGGCTAAGCACAGATACGCAGTATTTT
TRBV7-9	many	TRBJ2-1	NA	CASSPPNYNEQFF	TGTGCCAGCAGCCCTCCGAACTACAATGAGCAGTTCTTC
TRBV7-2	many	TRBJ2-6	NA	CASSLASSGANVLTF	TGTGCCAGCAGCTTAGCAAGCTCTGGGGCCAACGTCCTGACTTTC
TRBV12-5	many	TRBJ2-1	NA	CASGSPRLQYNEQFF	TGTGCTAGTGGTTCCCCCCGGTTGCAGTACAATGAGCAGTTCTTC
TRBV19	few	TRBJ2-6	NA	CASSITASSGANVLTF	TGTGCCAGTAGTATTACGGCAAGCTCTGGGGCCAACGTCCTGACTTTC
TRBV14	few	TRBJ1-1	NA	CASSQDLVGVGVSTEAFF	TGTGCCAGCAGCCAAGATCTTGTCGGGGTGGGGGTGAGCACTGAAGCTTTCTTT
TRBV28	many	TRBJ2-5	NA	CASSRHGVETQYF	TGTGCCAGCAGTCGCCACGGGGTTGAGACCCAGTACTTC
TRBV7-2	many	TRBJ1-1	NA	CASSLLSQGNTEAFF	TGTGCCAGCAGCTTACTTTCCCAGGGGAACACTGAAGCTTTCTTT
TRBV19	many	TRBJ1-1	TRBD1	CASSIAHRGTEAFF	TGTGCCAGTAGTATAGCCCACAGGGGGACTGAAGCTTTCTTT
TRBV20-1	NA	TRBJ1-5	NA	CSAFATGEDQPQHF	TGCAGTGCTTTCGCCACCGGCGAGGATCAGCCCCAGCATTTT
TRBV20-1	NA	TRBJ2-7	NA	CSAKTTTPTYEQYF	TGCAGTGCCAAAACGACTACCCCTACCTACGAGCAGTACTTC
TRBV7-2	many	TRBJ1-1	TRBD1	CASSLARSGGDTEAFF	TGTGCCAGCAGCTTAGCGCGGTCAGGGGGGGACACTGAAGCTTTCTTT
TRBV7-2	many	TRBJ1-6	NA	CASSLVRSDGSSPLHF	TGTGCCAGCAGCTTAGTTCGGTCTGATGGGAGTTCACCCCTCCACTTT
TRBV28	few	TRBJ1-2	NA	CASRQRASYGYTF	TGTGCCAGCCGGCAGAGGGCGAGCTATGGCTACACCTTC
TRBV14	many	TRBJ2-7	TRBD1	CASSQLGTASYEQYF	TGTGCCAGCAGCCAACTCGGGACAGCATCTTACGAGCAGTACTTC
TRBV12-3/TRBV12-4	many	TRBJ1-5	NA	CASSLNSNQPQHF	TGTGCCAGCAGTTTAAACAGCAATCAGCCCCAGCATTTT
TRBV19	many	TRBJ2-7	TRBD1	CASSPVRQGTSYEQYF	TGTGCCAGTAGTCCAGTTCGACAGGGGACCTCCTACGAGCAGTACTTC
TRBV7-2	many	TRBJ1-5	TRBD1	CASSPGQGNRKPQHF	TGTGCCAGCAGCCCGGGACAGGGTAACCGTAAGCCCCAGCATTTT
TRBV6-2/TRBV6-3	many	TRBJ2-5	TRBD2	CASSYSLAGDDETQYF	TGTGCCAGCAGTTACTCCCTAGCGGGAGATGACGAGACCCAGTACTTC
TRBV7-8	many	TRBJ2-1	NA	CASSPNFGSYNEQFF	TGTGCCAGCAGCCCTAATTTCGGCTCCTACAATGAGCAGTTCTTC
TRBV11-3	many	TRBJ2-6	NA	CASSSGFSGANVLTF	TGTGCCAGCAGCTCCGGATTCTCTGGGGCCAACGTCCTGACTTTC
TRBV6-1	once	TRBJ2-4	NA	CASSKHQQGIQYF	TGTGCCAGCAGTAAACACCAACAGGGTATTCAGTACTTC
TRBV7-2	few	TRBJ2-7	TRBD2	CASSLEASGSTPYEQYF	TGTGCCAGCAGCTTAGAGGCTAGCGGTTCTACCCCCTACGAGCAGTACTTC
TRBV7-7	NA	TRBJ2-5	TRBD2	CASSPGGAETQYF	TGTGCCAGCAGTCCCGGGGGGGCTGAGACCCAGTACTTC
TRBV7-2	many	TRBJ1-1	NA	CASSTQRGGTEAFF	TGTGCCAGCAGCACCCAGCGGGGAGGGACTGAAGCTTTCTTT
TRBV7-9	many	TRBJ1-1	NA	CASSLSGTRNTEAFF	TGTGCCAGCAGCTTGTCCGGGACACGGAACACTGAAGCTTTCTTT
TRBV10-3	NA	TRBJ2-7	TRBD2	CAISEYRAGVDEQYF	TGTGCCATCAGTGAGTACCGAGCGGGAGTGGACGAGCAGTACTTC
TRBV20-1	NA	TRBJ1-5	NA	CSAREFGRVNQPQHF	TGCAGTGCTAGAGAATTTGGCCGAGTCAATCAGCCCCAGCATTTT
TRBV20-1	few	TRBJ2-3	TRBD1	CSARDAGQGGGDTQYF	TGCAGTGCTAGAGACGCCGGACAGGGTGGAGGGGATACGCAGTATTTT
TRBV14	NA	TRBJ1-3	NA	CASSHRTGNTIYF	TGTGCCAGCAGCCACAGAACAGGAAACACCATATATTTT
TRBV7-9	NA	TRBJ2-5	NA	CASRDGETQYF	TGTGCCAGCAGAGATGGAGAGACCCAGTACTTC
TRBV20-1	NA	TRBJ2-2	NA	CSARSGGTGELFF	TGCAGTGCTAGATCTGGGGGCACCGGGGAGCTGTTTTTT
TRBV7-2	many	TRBJ2-5	NA	CASSLDSSGTRTQYF	TGTGCCAGCAGCTTAGATTCCAGCGGCACGAGGACCCAGTACTTC
TRBV7-9	NA	TRBJ1-1	TRBD1	CASSPLGRGLNTEAFF	TGTGCCAGCAGCCCCTTGGGCAGGGGGCTAAACACTGAAGCTTTCTTT
TRBV7-2	many	TRBJ1-2	TRBD1	CASSLEGTDYGYTF	TGTGCCAGCAGCTTAGAAGGGACAGACTATGGCTACACCTTC
TRBV7-8	many	TRBJ2-2	NA	CASSLVWRGNTGELFF	TGTGCCAGCAGCTTAGTGTGGCGGGGCAACACCGGGGAGCTGTTTTTT
TRBV7-2	NA	TRBJ2-3	NA	CASSLGAGLKGTDTQYF	TGTGCCAGCAGCTTAGGAGCGGGCTTGAAAGGCACAGATACGCAGTATTTT
TRBV20-1	NA	TRBJ2-1	TRBD1	CSASPGTGGLDEQFF	TGCAGTGCTAGCCCCGGGACAGGGGGCTTAGATGAGCAGTTCTTC
TRBV6-8	NA	TRBJ1-6	NA	CASSYPGEVLHF	TGTGCCAGCAGTTACCCTGGGGAGGTACTCCACTTT
TRBV6-1	many	TRBJ2-5	TRBD2	CASSGERGYQETQYF	TGTGCCAGCAGTGGAGAGCGGGGGTACCAAGAGACCCAGTACTTC
TRBV20-1	few	TRBJ2-5	NA	CSAASPGKQETQYF	TGCAGTGCCGCATCGCCCGGGAAACAAGAGACCCAGTACTTC
TRBV5-6	few	TRBJ2-7	TRBD1	CASSRGGQGYEQYF	TGTGCCAGCAGCAGAGGGGGACAGGGTTACGAGCAGTACTTC
TRBV4-1	many	TRBJ2-1	TRBD2	CASSQRGLAGGRNEQFF	TGCGCCAGCAGCCAACGGGGACTAGCGGGGGGGCGTAATGAGCAGTTCTTC
TRBV7-2	many	TRBJ2-7	TRBD2	CASSLRTSGRQYF	TGTGCCAGCAGCTTACGGACTAGCGGGAGACAGTACTTC
TRBV11-2	few	TRBJ2-3	TRBD2	CASFPGGGATDTQYF	TGTGCCAGCTTCCCGGGCGGGGGGGCGACAGATACGCAGTATTTT
TRBV7-2	many	TRBJ1-1	NA	CASSLEQPMNTEAFF	TGTGCCAGCAGCTTAGAACAGCCCATGAACACTGAAGCTTTCTTT
TRBV7-2	many	TRBJ1-6	TRBD1	CASSLRQGDNSPLHF	TGTGCCAGCAGCTTACGACAGGGGGATAATTCACCCCTCCACTTT
TRBV6-5	many	TRBJ1-2	TRBD1	CASSYSPGQNYGYTF	TGTGCCAGCAGTTACTCCCCGGGACAGAACTATGGCTACACCTTC